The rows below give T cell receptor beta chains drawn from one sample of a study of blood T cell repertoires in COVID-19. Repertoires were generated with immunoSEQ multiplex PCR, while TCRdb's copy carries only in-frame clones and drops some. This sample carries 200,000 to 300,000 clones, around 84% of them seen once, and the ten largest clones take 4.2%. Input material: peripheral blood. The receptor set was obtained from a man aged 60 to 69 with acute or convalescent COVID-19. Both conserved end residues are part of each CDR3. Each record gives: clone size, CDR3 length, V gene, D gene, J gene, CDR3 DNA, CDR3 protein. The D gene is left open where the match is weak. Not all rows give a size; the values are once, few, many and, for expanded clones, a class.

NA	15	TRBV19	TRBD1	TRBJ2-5	TGTGCCAGTAGGTGGACAGGGGGTGGCCAAGAGACCCAGTACTTC	CASRWTGGGQETQYF
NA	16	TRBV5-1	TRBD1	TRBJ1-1	TGCGCCAGCAGCACCACCGGACAGGGGGCAGGGACTGAAGCTTTCTTT	CASSTTGQGAGTEAFF
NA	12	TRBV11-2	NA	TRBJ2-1	TGTGCCAGCAGCTTCCAGGGCAATGAGCAGTTCTTC	CASSFQGNEQFF
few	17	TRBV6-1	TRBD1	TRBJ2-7	TGTGCCAGCAGTGAAGAGAGGGACAGTTTTGACTCCTACGAGCAGTACTTC	CASSEERDSFDSYEQYF
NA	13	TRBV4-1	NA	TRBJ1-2	TGCGCCAGCAGCCAAGATCCCCTCGGGGGCTACACCTTC	CASSQDPLGGYTF
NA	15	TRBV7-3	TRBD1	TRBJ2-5	TGTGCCAGCAGCCCCAGGGACAGGGGGCTGGAGACCCAGTACTTC	CASSPRDRGLETQYF
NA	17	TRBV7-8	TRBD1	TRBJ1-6	TGTGCCAGCAGCTTGCGGCCCGGGACAGGGGATAATTCACCCCTCCACTTT	CASSLRPGTGDNSPLHF
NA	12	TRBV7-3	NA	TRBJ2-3	TGTGCCAGCAGCTTATCGGGAGATACGCAGTATTTT	CASSLSGDTQYF
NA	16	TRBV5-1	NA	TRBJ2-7	TGCGCCAGCAGCTTGGCCGTGGCGGGTCCGGGGGTCGAGCAGTACTTC	CASSLAVAGPGVEQYF
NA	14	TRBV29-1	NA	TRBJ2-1	TGCAGCGTTGAGGCGAGCGGCTCCTACAATGAGCAGTTCTTC	CSVEASGSYNEQFF
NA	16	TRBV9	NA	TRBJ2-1	TGTGCCAGCAGCGTAGGAGCCGACAGCTCCTACAATGAGCAGTTCTTC	CASSVGADSSYNEQFF
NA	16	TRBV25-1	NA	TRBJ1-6	TGTGCCAGCAGTGGGACCAGGGCTTCCTATAATTCACCCCTCCACTTT	CASSGTRASYNSPLHF
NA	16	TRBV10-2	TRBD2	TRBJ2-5	TGCGCCAGCAGTGAGTCTATTCGGGGGGGCCTGGAGACCCAGTACTTC	CASSESIRGGLETQYF
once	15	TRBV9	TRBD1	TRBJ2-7	TGTGCCAGCAGCGTCGGGACAGGGGGCGGTTACGAGCAGTACTTC	CASSVGTGGGYEQYF
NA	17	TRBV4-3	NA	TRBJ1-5	TGCGCCAGCAGCCGATCCTATGGGGGCAGCGGGGATCAGCCCCAGCATTTT	CASSRSYGGSGDQPQHF
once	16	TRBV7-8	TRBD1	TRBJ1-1	TGTGCCAGCAGCTTACAAGGGAACAGGGGGAACACTGAAGCTTTCTTT	CASSLQGNRGNTEAFF
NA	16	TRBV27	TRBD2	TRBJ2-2	TGTGCCAGCAGTATCCGACTAGCGGGAGGAACCGGGGAGCTGTTTTTT	CASSIRLAGGTGELFF
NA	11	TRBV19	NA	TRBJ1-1	TGTGCCAGCTACAGGAACACTGAAGCTTTCTTT	CASYRNTEAFF
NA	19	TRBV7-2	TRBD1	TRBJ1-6	TGTGCCAGCAGCTTAGTTTCGGGTGGGACAGGGTTCTATAATTCACCCCTCCACTTT	CASSLVSGGTGFYNSPLHF
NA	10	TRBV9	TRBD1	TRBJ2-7	TGTCCAGGAGGCCTAGGGGGCGCGCACTTC	CPGGLGGAHF
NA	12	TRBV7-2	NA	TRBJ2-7	TGTGCCAGCAGCCGCCAGGTGGGCGAGCAGTACTTC	CASSRQVGEQYF
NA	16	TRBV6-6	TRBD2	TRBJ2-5	TGTGCCAGCAGTTACCCTGCGGCTAGCGGGAGGACCGACGTGTACTTC	CASSYPAASGRTDVYF
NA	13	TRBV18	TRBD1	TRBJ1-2	TGTGCCAGCTCCCACGACAGGGAAGGAGGCTACACCTTC	CASSHDREGGYTF
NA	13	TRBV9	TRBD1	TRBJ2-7	TGTGCCAGCAGCCCCAGACAGGGCAGCGAGCAGTACTTC	CASSPRQGSEQYF
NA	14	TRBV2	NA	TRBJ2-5	TGTGCCAGCAGTGAAGCTAGGCGGGATGAGACCCAGTACTTC	CASSEARRDETQYF
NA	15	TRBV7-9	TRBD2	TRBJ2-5	TGTGCCAGCAGCCTAGGGACTAGCAGAGAAGAGACCCAGTACTTC	CASSLGTSREETQYF
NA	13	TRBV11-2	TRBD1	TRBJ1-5	TGTGCCAGCAGCTCACAGGGGAATCAGCCCCAGCATTTT	CASSSQGNQPQHF
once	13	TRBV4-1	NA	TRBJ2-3	TGCGCCAGCAGCCCCCGACTAGTGTTGGCGCAGTATTTT	CASSPRLVLAQYF
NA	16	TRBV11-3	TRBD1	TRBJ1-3	TGTGCCAGCAGCGGAACAGGGGTTTCCGCTGGAAACACCATATATTTT	CASSGTGVSAGNTIYF
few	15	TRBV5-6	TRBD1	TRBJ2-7	TGTGCCAGCAGCTTGGGGGAACAGGGGGTCTACGAGCAGTACTTC	CASSLGEQGVYEQYF
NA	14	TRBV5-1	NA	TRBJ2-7	TGCGCCAGCAGCTTTGGAGTTACGGCCTACGAGCAGTACTTC	CASSFGVTAYEQYF
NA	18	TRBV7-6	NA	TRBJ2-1	TGTGCCAGCAGCTCCTCGCTTCAGCCCCTAGGCACACACAATGAGCAGTTCTTC	CASSSSLQPLGTHNEQFF
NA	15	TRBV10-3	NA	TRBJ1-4	TGTGCCATCAGTGAGTCGGAGGCCCTTAATGAAAAACTGTTTTTT	CAISESEALNEKLFF
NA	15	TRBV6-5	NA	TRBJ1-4	TGTGCCAGCAGTTACGGCGGAACAACTAATGAAAAACTGTTTTTT	CASSYGGTTNEKLFF
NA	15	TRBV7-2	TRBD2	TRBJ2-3	TGTGCCAGCAGCTCGGCTAGCGGGTTGAGGGATACGCAGTATTTT	CASSSASGLRDTQYF
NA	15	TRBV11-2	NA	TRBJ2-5	TGTGCCAGCAGCTTAGCCCCCGTAGCCCCAGAGACCCAGTACTTC	CASSLAPVAPETQYF
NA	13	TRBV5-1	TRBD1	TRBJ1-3	TGCGCCAGCAGCTTACAGGGGAGTCACACCATATATTTT	CASSLQGSHTIYF
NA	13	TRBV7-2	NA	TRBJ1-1	TGTGCCAGCAGCCCTCGGGAAGGCACTGAAGCTTTCTTT	CASSPREGTEAFF
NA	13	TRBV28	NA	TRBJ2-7	TGTGCCAGCAGTTACGGGAGCTCCTACGAGCAGTACTTC	CASSYGSSYEQYF
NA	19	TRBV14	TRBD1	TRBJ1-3	TGTGCCAGCAGCCAAAGCCGGGGACAGGGCCGGGTTTCTGGAAACACCATATATTTT	CASSQSRGQGRVSGNTIYF
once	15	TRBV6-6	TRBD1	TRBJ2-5	TGTGCCAGCAGTTACCAGGGACAGGGCCAAGAGACCCAGTACTTC	CASSYQGQGQETQYF
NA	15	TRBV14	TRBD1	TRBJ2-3	TGTGCCAGCAGCCGGTCCGGACAGGTCACAGATACGCAGTATTTT	CASSRSGQVTDTQYF
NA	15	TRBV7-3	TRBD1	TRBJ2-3	TGTGCCAGCAGCTTACTAGGACAGGGGATAGATACGCAGTATTTT	CASSLLGQGIDTQYF
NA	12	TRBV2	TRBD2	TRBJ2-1	TGTGCCAGCAGTGGGACTAGCCCAGAGCAGTTCTTC	CASSGTSPEQFF
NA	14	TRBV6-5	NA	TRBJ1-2	TGTGCCAGCTTCTCAGGGAACCCTAACTATGGCTACACCTTC	CASFSGNPNYGYTF